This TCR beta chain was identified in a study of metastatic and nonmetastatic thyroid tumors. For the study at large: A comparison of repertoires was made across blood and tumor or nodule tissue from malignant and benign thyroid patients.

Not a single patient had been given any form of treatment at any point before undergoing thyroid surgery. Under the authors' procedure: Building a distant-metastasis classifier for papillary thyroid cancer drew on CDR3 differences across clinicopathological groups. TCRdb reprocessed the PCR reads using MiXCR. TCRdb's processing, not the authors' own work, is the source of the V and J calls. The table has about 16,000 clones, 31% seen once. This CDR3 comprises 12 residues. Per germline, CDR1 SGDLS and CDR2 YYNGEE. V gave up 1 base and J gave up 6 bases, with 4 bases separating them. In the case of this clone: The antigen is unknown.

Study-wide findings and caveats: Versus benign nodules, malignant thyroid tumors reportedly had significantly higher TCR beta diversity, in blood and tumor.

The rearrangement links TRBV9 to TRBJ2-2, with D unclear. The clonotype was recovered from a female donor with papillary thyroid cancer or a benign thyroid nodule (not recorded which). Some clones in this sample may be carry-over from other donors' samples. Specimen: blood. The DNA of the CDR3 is TGTGCCAGCAGCGTAAACCCCGGGGAGCTGTTTTTT. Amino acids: CASSVNPGELFF.